The sequence of this TCR beta chain was determined in a study of cytomegalovirus exposure and HLA in healthy donors. Per germline, CDR1 SGHRS and CDR2 YFSETQ. Trimming pared 4 bases from V and 5 bases from J, leaving 9 bases between. The CDR3 runs to 12 residues. Study-level findings and limits: Most TCR sequences were seen very rarely across donors, but some public TCRs occurred in many. Based on reports, TCR beta sequences accurately predicted HLA-A and HLA-B alleles for most subjects. TCR beta chains numbering under 200 were designated cytomegalovirus-associated. Productive status was seen about 90% or about 30% of the time for most TCR beta V segments in an earlier analysis.

The PCR used 60 Vbeta and 13 Jbeta primers. Clones were read by immunoSEQ multiplex PCR, and TCRdb kept only the in-frame ones, dropping some. The repertoire includes about 200,000 clones, around 80% of them detected once, and about 16% sits in the top ten. Comments on this clone: Its cognate antigen is unknown.

The sample taken for sequencing was PBMCs. This chain links TRBV5-1 with TRBJ2-5, with a tentative D call TRBD2 (6 bases). This TCR came from a man aged 40-55 years in good health and CMV-seronegative. This CDR3 reads CASSDGGETQYF. CDR3 coding DNA: TGCGCCAGCAGCGACGGAGGGGAGACCCAGTACTTC.